The 5 T cell receptor beta chains below come from one sample, sequenced in a study of CD8 T cells in ankylosing spondylitis. TCRdb called the 5' RACE reads again in MiXCR, with one record for every CDR3 protein. Of about 300,000 distinct CDR3 sequences in the sample, about a fifth were seen once. Sequenced sample: blood, either unsorted or a sorted T cell fraction (not recorded which). All receptors derive from a female donor with ankylosing spondylitis or in good health (not recorded which).

This chain joins TRBV20-1 and TRBJ2-3; D not certain. V dropped 6 bases and J dropped 10 bases, with 11 bases sitting between them. There are 10 residues in the CDR3. CDR1 is DFQATT, CDR2 SNEGSKA, per germline (reference sequence). The CDR3 spells CSAPQTSQYF. Written as DNA, the CDR3 is TGCAGTGCGCCACAGACTTCGCAGTATTTT.

This clonotype was seen many times. The chain is built from TRBV20-1 and TRBJ2-3; D perhaps matches TRBD2 (5 bases). The CDR3 extends over 14 amino acids. The germline gives CDR1 DFQATT, CDR2 SNEGSKA (reference sequence). Trimming shortened V by 5 bases and J by 0 bases, and 12 bases separated the two germline ends. The CDR3 loop is CSAGELVSTDTQYF. The CDR3 DNA reads TGCAGTGCTGGGGAACTAGTCAGCACAGATACGCAGTATTTT.

This clonotype appeared many times. The chain combines TRBV20-1 with TRBJ2-5, with 7 bases lining up with TRBD1. This CDR3 comprises 14 residues. From germline, CDR1 is DFQATT and CDR2 SNEGSKA (reference sequence). The J segment lost 5 bases and the V segment lost 6 bases, leaving 12 bases of the junction unmatched. The CDR3 is CSAYPIGGEETQYF. The CDR3 DNA follows: TGCAGTGCCTACCCTATAGGGGGCGAGGAGACCCAGTACTTC.

In nucleotides, the CDR3 is TGTGCCATCGCCAGGGAGAGCTCCTACGAGCAGTACTTC. Translating it yields CAIARESSYEQYF. The chain joins TRBV10-3 to TRBJ2-7, with D possibly called TRBD1 or TRBD2 (5 bases each). Trimming cost V 8 bases and J 0 bases, with 11 bases left between them. The CDR3 has 13 amino acids. CDR1 ENHRY and CDR2 SYGVKD come from the germline V gene.

This clonotype has a handful of counts. V gene TRBV6-1 combines with J gene TRBJ2-7, with 9 bases lining up with TRBD1. The CDR3 is 16 residues long. CDR1 and CDR2 from the germline V gene are MNHNS and SASEGT. With 6 bases clipped from V and 6 bases from J, the junction kept 15 bases outside the gene matches. The CDR3 DNA follows: TGTGCCAGCAGACCGACTCCGGGACAGGGATTTCGCGAGCAGTACTTC. Its translation: CASRPTPGQGFREQYF.